The clone carrying this TCR beta chain was recorded once. The sample belongs to a study of blood T cell repertoires in COVID-19. Assay used: immunoSEQ multiplex PCR; TCRdb lists only in-frame clones, some missing. Seen here are under 250,000 clones, approximately 83% observed once, and the top ten hold about 3.8%. Assignment of participants to cohorts was predicated upon participant-reported clinical history. The source of this sequence is a woman aged 40 to 50 who had been exposed to COVID-19. Source material: PBMCs or T cells enriched from blood (not recorded which).

In nucleotides, the CDR3 is TGTGCCACAAGGGCCCGGGACAGGGGTGGAACCGGGGAGCTGTTTTTT. Protein: CATRARDRGGTGELFF. This sequence joins TRBV27 and TRBJ2-2; 10 bases match TRBD1. The V gene's germline CDR1 is MNHEY and CDR2 SMNVEV (reference sequence). The V and J ends lost 10 bases and 5 bases, in that order; junction bases with no gene match: 13. The length of the CDR3 is 16 residues.